This T cell receptor beta chain was sequenced for a study of cytomegalovirus exposure and HLA in healthy donors. This clone was counted only a few times. The antigen is unknown. As for the donors, each was a healthy bone marrow donor. Donors likely had unrecorded immune exposures despite being nominally healthy when sampled. Primers included in the PCR were 60 Vbeta and 13 Jbeta primers. Profiling relied on immunoSEQ multiplex PCR, and the TCRdb table lists in-frame clones only, not all of them. The sample yields around 140,000 clones, around three quarters seen once. Study findings and constraints: Donors were assumed by presence/absence analyses to have roughly uniform sequencing depth.

This sequence was found in a woman younger than 35 in good health and CMV-seropositive. Sequencing used PBMCs.

CDR3 amino acids: CATSGGTNTINEKLFF. The CDR3 region has the DNA TGTGCCACCAGCGGAGGGACAAATACCATTAATGAAAAACTGTTTTTT. The chain couples TRBV15 to TRBJ1-4; tentatively, D is TRBD1 (6 bases). Looked up from germline, CDR1 is LNHNV and CDR2 is YYDKDF (reference sequence). The V end was cut by 5 bases, the J end by 4 bases, with 17 bases between. The CDR3 length is 16 residues.